The 18 T cell receptor beta chains below come from one sample, sequenced in a study of blood T cell repertoires in COVID-19. Data came from immunoSEQ multiplex PCR; TCRdb stores just in-frame clones and leaves some out. The sample holds approximately 260,000 clones, around 90% seen once. Sequencing was carried out using PBMCs or T cells enriched from blood (not recorded which). Every receptor here comes from a woman in her 30s with acute COVID-19.

This clone appeared once. The genes are TRBV29-1 and TRBJ2-7; D gene ambiguous. The CDR3 loop spans 12 amino acids. The V and J ends lost 4 bases and 2 bases respectively, with 9 bases between them. Germline V gives CDR1 SQVTM, CDR2 ANQGSEA. The chain's CDR3 is CSVGGGPYEQYF. The CDR3, as DNA: TGCAGCGTTGGTGGTGGCCCCTACGAGCAGTACTTC.

The chain recombines TRBV15 with TRBJ1-6, with D perhaps matching TRBD1 (5 bases). The CDR3 has 15 residues. V dropped 2 bases and J dropped 8 bases, with 13 bases sitting between them. The germline V gene has CDR1 LNHNV and CDR2 YYDKDF (reference sequence). The CDR3 coding sequence is TGTGCCACCAGCAGACGCAGGGATAACGATTCACCCCTCCACTTT. It specifies CATSRRRDNDSPLHF.

This clone was counted a few times. The chain couples TRBV12-3 or TRBV12-4 to TRBJ1-1; D uncertain. The ends were cut back, 7 bases at V and 7 bases at J, with 13 bases in the middle. This CDR3 is built from 12 residues. The CDR3 DNA sequence: TGTGCCAGCAAAAAGGCGGTGGGTGAAGCTTTCTTT. Translated, it gives CASKKAVGEAFF.

J is TRBJ2-2 and V is TRBV9; 9 positions match TRBD1. The CDR3 is 18 amino acids. With 4 bases clipped from V and 1 base from J, the junction kept 11 bases outside the gene matches. CDR1 and CDR2 from the germline V gene are SGDLS and YYNGEE. Here the CDR3 reads CASSPSGAGQGNTGELFF. CDR3 sequence (DNA): TGTGCCAGCAGCCCAAGCGGAGCGGGACAGGGGAACACCGGGGAGCTGTTTTTT.

The gene calls are TRBV27 and TRBJ1-1; 7 bases are a match to TRBD1. The CDR3 extends over 15 amino acids. Germline trimming cut 7 bases from V and 4 bases from J; bases unmatched to any gene: 12. The germline V gene has CDR1 MNHEY and CDR2 SMNVEV (reference sequence). CDR3 residues: CASNPPSRGATEAFF. CDR3 nucleotides: TGTGCCAGCAATCCCCCCAGCAGGGGGGCCACTGAAGCTTTCTTT.

This clone was observed a single time. The J gene is TRBJ1-1, the V gene TRBV30; TRBD1 matches at 12 bases. The CDR3 contains 14 residues. Germline loops: CDR1 GTSNPN, CDR2 SVGIG (reference sequence). The CDR3 nucleotides are TGTGCTACAACCGGGACAGGGGGCTGGGGGGAAGCTTTCTTT. This gives the protein CATTGTGGWGEAFF. The whole variable domain, filled in from reference TRBV30 and TRBJ1-1, reads SQTIHQWPATLVQPVGSPLSLECTVEGTSNPNLYWYRQAAGRGLQLLFYSVGIGQISSEVPQNLSASRPQDRQFILSSKKLLLSDSGFYLCATTGTGGWGEAFFGQGTRLTVV.

The chain employs TRBV7-2 and TRBJ2-1; weak D call: TRBD1 (6 bases). V lost 5 bases and J lost 5, with 13 bases in between. Germline V gene data show CDR1 as SGHTA and CDR2 as FQGNSA. This CDR3 has 14 amino acids. The CDR3 DNA reads as TGTGCCAGCAGCCTTTGGACAGTCGACAATGAGCAGTTCTTC. As protein: CASSLWTVDNEQFF.

The chain combines TRBV2 with TRBJ1-2; 8 nucleotides agree with TRBD1. The CDR3 totals 17 residues. Germline-derived CDR1 and CDR2 are SNHLY and FYNNEI. The junction had 15 bases not matched to a gene; V was cut back by 5 bases and J by 4 bases. The CDR3 loop reads CASSPGQGARSAYGYTF. The CDR3 region has the DNA TGTGCCAGCAGTCCAGGGCAGGGGGCACGCTCAGCCTATGGCTACACCTTC.

The chain combines TRBV3-1 (or the pseudogene TRBV3-2) with TRBJ1-2; D may be TRBD1 (5 bases). This CDR3 comprises 15 residues. Germline loops: CDR1 LGHDT, CDR2 YNNKEL (reference sequence). The germline V and J ends were trimmed by 0 bases and 4 bases, with 12 bases remaining between them. In DNA, the CDR3 is TGTGCCAGCAGCCAAGATCTTGCAGGGTTCTATGGCTACACCTTC. Residues: CASSQDLAGFYGYTF.

The gene calls are TRBV5-1 and TRBJ2-2; possibly TRBD1 for D (6 bases). Deletions cut 0 bases from V and 1 base from J, with 10 bases between. Germline-derived CDR1 and CDR2 are SGHRS and YFSETQ. This CDR3 contains 16 residues. For the CDR3, the DNA is TGCGCCAGCAGCTTGGACAGGGCTGGGAACACCGGGGAGCTGTTTTTT. This translates into CASSLDRAGNTGELFF. The entire variable domain, with the rest obtained from reference TRBV5-1 and TRBJ2-2, is as follows: KAGVTQTPRYLIKTRGQQVTLSCSPISGHRSVSWYQQTPGQGLQFLFEYFSETQRNKGNFPGRFSGRQFSNSRSEMNVSTLELGDSALYLCASSLDRAGNTGELFFGEGSRLTVL.

The chain is built from TRBV2 and TRBJ1-2; 9 positions agree with TRBD1. Germline V gene lookup returns CDR1 SNHLY and CDR2 FYNNEI. With 5 bases clipped from V and 7 bases from J, the junction kept 17 bases outside the gene matches. The CDR3 has 17 amino acids. The CDR3 sequence: CASSPGPGQGGVGGYTF. CDR3 bases: TGTGCCAGCAGTCCGGGTCCGGGACAGGGTGGTGTGGGTGGCTACACCTTC.

This clone turned up a few times. The chain combines TRBV2 with TRBJ2-6, with unresolved D. CDR1 and CDR2 from the germline V gene are SNHLY and FYNNEI. This CDR3 has 15 amino acids. The V and J ends lost 2 bases and 2 bases respectively, with 7 bases between them. The CDR3 nucleotides read TGTGCCAGCAGTGAAAGTGGGCCTGGGGCCAACGTCCTGACTTTC. Translated, it gives CASSESGPGANVLTF.

V usage is TRBV30 and J usage is TRBJ1-5; D possibly corresponds to TRBD1 (5 bases). Between the trimmed V and J ends, which lost 7 bases and 1 base, there was a span of 11 bases. The CDR3 is made up of 13 amino acids. Per the germline V gene, CDR1 is GTSNPN and CDR2 is SVGIG (reference sequence). This chain's CDR3 is CALVGLSNQPQHF. CDR3 DNA: TGTGCCTTGGTGGGACTCAGCAATCAGCCCCAGCATTTT.

The V gene is TRBV27, the J gene TRBJ1-5, with 8 nucleotides matching TRBD1. Germline trimming cut 4 bases from V and 12 bases from J; bases unmatched to any gene: 11. This CDR3 has 14 residues. The germline CDR1 and CDR2 sequences are MNHEY and SMNVEV (reference sequence). The DNA of the CDR3 is TGTGCCAGCAGTTCCGGACAGGGAAGGGGGAACCAGCATTTT. It codes for CASSSGQGRGNQHF.

The CDR3 loop reads CASSQGTETSREQYF. As DNA, the CDR3 is TGTGCCAGCAGCCAAGGGACAGAGACCTCCCGCGAGCAGTACTTC. This chain uses TRBV3-1 (or the pseudogene TRBV3-2) with TRBJ2-7; a weak D match, TRBD1 (6 bases). The CDR3 spans 15 residues. Germline V gene lookup returns CDR1 LGHDT and CDR2 YNNKEL (reference sequence). V was cut by 1 base and J by 6 bases, with 16 bases left in between.

The chain is built from TRBV5-1 and TRBJ2-3, with D possibly being TRBD1 (5 bases). Germline CDR1 is SGHRS and CDR2 is YFSETQ. Trimming shortened V by 5 bases and J by 5 bases, and 15 bases separated the two germline ends. The CDR3 consists of 14 residues. CDR3 residues: CASRPGHPGDTQYF. CDR3 nucleotide sequence: TGCGCCAGCAGACCTGGACACCCAGGAGATACGCAGTATTTT.

CDR3 DNA: TGTGCCAGCAGCCCAAGGAGGGGGGACAGGGACACTGAAGCTTTCTTT. This gives the protein CASSPRRGDRDTEAFF. The V call is TRBV7-9, the J call TRBJ1-1, with 9 bases fitting TRBD1. Germline CDR1 and CDR2: SEHNR and FQNEAQ (reference sequence). The CDR3 is 16 amino acids. The J segment lost 3 bases and the V segment lost 5 bases, leaving 10 bases of the junction unmatched.

The CDR3 loop is CASSQEEEVLTIGEQFF. The CDR3 DNA reads as TGTGCCAGCAGCCAAGAGGAGGAGGTATTAACTATTGGTGAGCAGTTCTTC. The chain employs TRBV3-1 (or the pseudogene TRBV3-2) and TRBJ2-1; a possible D gene is TRBD2 (5 bases). This CDR3 contains 17 residues. CDR1 is LGHDT, CDR2 YNNKEL, per germline (reference sequence). With 0 bases removed from V and 9 bases from J, the gap between germline ends came to 21 bases.